The sequence of this T cell receptor beta chain was determined in a study of PD-L1 blockade in urothelial cancer. Study-level background: Researchers found blood samples held a median of about 130,000 T cells.

On this clone itself: Its specificity is not known.

This CDR3 comprises 16 residues. Germline loops: CDR1 SEHNR, CDR2 FQNEAQ (reference sequence). Deletions cut 0 bases from V and 0 bases from J, with 9 bases between. Sequenced by immunoSEQ multiplex PCR; TCRdb stores in-frame clones only, minus some. This sample has some 40,000 clones, with 75% to 95% found just once. The study's findings and limits: Better survival was predicted when blood TCR clonality before treatment fell below the median.

This material consisted of PBMCs, taken around atezolizumab (anti-PD-L1) treatment. The chain couples TRBV7-9 to TRBJ1-3; D not certain. The sequence came from a man in his sixties or seventies with urothelial cancer. The CDR3 DNA reads as TGTGCCAGCAGCTTAGCCCACGCAGGCTCTGGAAACACCATATATTTT. Its translation is CASSLAHAGSGNTIYF. Filled out from reference TRBV7-9 and TRBJ1-3, the complete variable domain reads DTGVSQNPRHKITKRGQNVTFRCDPISEHNRLYWYRQTLGQGPEFLTYFQNEAQLEKSRLLSDRFSAERPKGSFSTLEIQRTEQGDSAMYLCASSLAHAGSGNTIYFGEGSWLTVV.